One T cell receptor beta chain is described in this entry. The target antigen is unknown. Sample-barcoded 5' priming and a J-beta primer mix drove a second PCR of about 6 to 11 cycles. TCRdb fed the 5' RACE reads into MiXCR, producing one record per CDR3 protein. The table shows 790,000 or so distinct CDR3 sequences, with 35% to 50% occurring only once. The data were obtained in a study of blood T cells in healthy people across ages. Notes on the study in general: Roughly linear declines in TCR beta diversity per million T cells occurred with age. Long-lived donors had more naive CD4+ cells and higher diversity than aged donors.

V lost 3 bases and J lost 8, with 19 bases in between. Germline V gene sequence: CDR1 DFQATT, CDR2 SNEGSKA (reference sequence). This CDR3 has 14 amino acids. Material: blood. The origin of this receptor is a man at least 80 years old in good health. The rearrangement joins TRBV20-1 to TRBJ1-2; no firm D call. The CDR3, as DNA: TGCAGTGCTAGTGCGCAAGGACCGGGTGGGGGCTACACCTTC. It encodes CSASAQGPGGGYTF.